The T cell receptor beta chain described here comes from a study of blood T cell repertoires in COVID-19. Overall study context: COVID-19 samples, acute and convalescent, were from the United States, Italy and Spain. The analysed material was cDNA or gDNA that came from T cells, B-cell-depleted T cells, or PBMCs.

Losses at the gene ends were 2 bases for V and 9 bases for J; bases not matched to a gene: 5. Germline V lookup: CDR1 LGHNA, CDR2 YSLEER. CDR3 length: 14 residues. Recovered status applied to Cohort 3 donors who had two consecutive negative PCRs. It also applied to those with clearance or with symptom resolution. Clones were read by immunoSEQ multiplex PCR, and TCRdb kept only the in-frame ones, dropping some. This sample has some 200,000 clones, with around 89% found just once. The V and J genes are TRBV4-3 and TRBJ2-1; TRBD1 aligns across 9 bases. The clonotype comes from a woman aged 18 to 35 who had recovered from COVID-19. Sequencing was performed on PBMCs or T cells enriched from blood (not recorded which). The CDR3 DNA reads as TGCGCCAGCAGCCAACTCACAGGGGGCAGTGAGCAGTTCTTC. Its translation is CASSQLTGGSEQFF.